This entry features one T cell receptor (beta chain) sequence. Trimming removed 9 bases from V and 5 bases from J, with 13 bases in between. Per germline, CDR1 LNHDA and CDR2 SQIVND (reference sequence). This CDR3 has 12 amino acids. Specified time point: after dendritic cell vaccination, including at tumor progression/relapse. Clones were sequenced by immunoSEQ multiplex PCR, and TCRdb holds only the in-frame ones, with some missing. The repertoire holds 90,000 to 95,000 clones, roughly four fifths seen once, with over 2% in the top ten. This sample stems from a study of glioma-infiltrating T cells after dendritic cell vaccination.

This material consisted of blood, taken after dendritic cell vaccination. The origin of this receptor is a human donor with glioblastoma. The chain is built from TRBV19 and TRBJ1-1; D uncertain. Here the CDR3 reads CARPRGGTEAFF. The CDR3 bases are TGTGCCAGACCAAGAGGCGGGACTGAAGCTTTCTTT.